These 21 T cell receptor beta chains originate from one sample sequenced in a study of shared clonotypes between healthy human individuals. Using immunoSEQ multiplex PCR, the repertoire was profiled, and TCRdb retains in-frame clones only, with some absent. This sample has about 1.1 million clones; around 78% occur once, and the top ten carry around 0.47%. Sequencing was done on a sample of memory CD4+ T cells from PBMCs. Subset meaning: CD45RA-negative fraction. These receptors all come from a man younger than 35 in good health. Some clones in this sample may be carry-over from other donors' samples.

This rearrangement joins TRBV7-2 to TRBJ2-3; 13 nucleotides match TRBD2. CDR1 SGHTA and CDR2 FQGNSA come from the germline V gene. There are 16 residues in the CDR3. The ends lost 2 bases at V and 7 bases at J; junction bases unmatched: 6. Written as DNA, the CDR3 is TGTGCCAGCAGCTTACAGACTAGCGGGAGGCCGTATACGCAGTATTTT. Translation: CASSLQTSGRPYTQYF. Full variable domain (missing parts from reference TRBV7-2 and TRBJ2-3): GAGVSQSPSNKVTEKGKDVELRCDPISGHTALYWYRQSLGQGLEFLIYFQGNSAPDKSGLPSDRFSAERTGGSVSTLTIQRTQQEDSAVYLCASSLQTSGRPYTQYFGPGTRLTVL.

The J gene is TRBJ2-3, the V gene TRBV7-2, with 7 bases identical to TRBD2. The length of the CDR3 is 18 residues. Germline CDR1 and CDR2: SGHTA and FQGNSA. The V and J ends lost 5 bases and 0 bases, in that order; junction bases with no gene match: 14. The CDR3 DNA sequence: TGTGCCAGCAGCCGCCCAGACATAGCGGGCACTAGCACAGATACGCAGTATTTT. Protein product: CASSRPDIAGTSTDTQYF. The whole variable domain, remainder taken from reference TRBV7-2 and TRBJ2-3, is GAGVSQSPSNKVTEKGKDVELRCDPISGHTALYWYRQSLGQGLEFLIYFQGNSAPDKSGLPSDRFSAERTGGSVSTLTIQRTQQEDSAVYLCASSRPDIAGTSTDTQYFGPGTRLTVL.

The V call is TRBV7-2, the J call TRBJ2-3; 9 bases map to TRBD2. J gave up 8 bases and V 1 base, and 7 bases lay outside the gene matches. The CDR3 has 15 residues. Germline CDR1 reads SGHTA; CDR2 reads FQGNSA. The CDR3 DNA reads TGTGCCAGCAGCTTAGATGCGGGAGGGGACGCTACGCAGTATTTT. This encodes CASSLDAGGDATQYF.

This clone was picked up many times. CDR3 region: CASSEFTPAVAFF. CDR3 DNA sequence: TGTGCCAGCAGTGAATTTACACCCGCGGTGGCTTTCTTT. The chain has TRBV6-1 and TRBJ1-1; D not certain. The length of the CDR3 is 13 residues. CDR1 MNHNS and CDR2 SASEGT come from the germline V gene. The V end lost 2 bases, the J end lost 11 bases, and 15 bases lay between the germline ends.

V usage is TRBV9 and J usage is TRBJ2-5; TRBD1 matches at 7 bases. The CDR3 loop spans 14 amino acids. Germline V gene data show CDR1 as SGDLS and CDR2 as YYNGEE. The V segment lost 3 bases and the J segment 4 bases; nucleotides outside the gene matches: 6. CDR3 sequence reads: CASSAGTVGETQYF. DNA for the CDR3: TGTGCCAGCAGCGCTGGGACAGTTGGAGAGACCCAGTACTTC. The whole variable domain, remainder taken from reference TRBV9 and TRBJ2-5, is DSGVTQTPKHLITATGQRVTLRCSPRSGDLSVYWYQQSLDQGLQFLIQYYNGEERAKGNILERFSAQQFPDLHSELNLSSLELGDSALYFCASSAGTVGETQYFGPGTRLLVL.

This clone showed up just a few times. The chain recombines TRBV6-6 with TRBJ1-1, with a possible D match to TRBD1 (5 bases). In germline, CDR1 is MNHNY, CDR2 SVGAGI (reference sequence). The length of the CDR3 is 15 residues. Deletions cut 1 base from V and 1 base from J, with 10 bases between. The CDR3, as DNA: TGTGCCAGCAGTTACTGGCAGGGAGGGAACACTGAAGCTTTCTTT. Translating it yields CASSYWQGGNTEAFF.

This chain joins TRBV9 and TRBJ1-1, with a weak D call TRBD1 (5 bases). Germline-derived CDR1 and CDR2 are SGDLS and YYNGEE. The CDR3 loop spans 16 amino acids. V was clipped by 4 bases and J by 2 bases, with 18 bases between them. In DNA, the CDR3 is TGTGCCAGCAGCTCCCGGGACGGGGAAGGAAACACTGAAGCTTTCTTT. Encoded protein: CASSSRDGEGNTEAFF.

A note on this clone: Other DNA sequences in this sample translate to the same CDR3. The chain is built from TRBV6-1 and TRBJ1-2, with TRBD1 identical over 7 bases. From germline, CDR1 is MNHNS and CDR2 SASEGT. This CDR3 region has 13 residues. V dropped 6 bases and J dropped 3; count of bases not matched to a gene: 4. The CDR3 DNA reads TGTGCCAGCAGGACAGGGCAATACTATGGCTACACCTTC. Protein sequence: CASRTGQYYGYTF.

The chain combines TRBV27 with TRBJ2-6; D unclear. The CDR3 is made up of 15 amino acids. The V end was cut by 5 bases, the J end by 2 bases, with 10 bases between. The V gene's germline CDR1 is MNHEY and CDR2 SMNVEV (reference sequence). The DNA of the CDR3 is TGTGCCAGCAGTCTTGGAAGCGCTGGGGCCAACGTCCTGACTTTC. Protein: CASSLGSAGANVLTF.

This clone came up once. The chain uses TRBV5-1 and TRBJ1-3; TRBD1 agrees at 7 bases. Germline V gives CDR1 SGHRS, CDR2 YFSETQ. Germline trimming cut 5 bases from V and 4 bases from J; bases unmatched to any gene: 6. CDR3 length: 14 residues. CDR3 region: CASRREGAGNTIYF. DNA of the CDR3: TGCGCCAGCAGAAGAGAGGGGGCCGGAAACACCATATATTTT.

In its sample, this clone was seen a few times. V and J are TRBV6-1 and TRBJ1-1; the D is unclear. This CDR3 has 15 residues. V lost 1 base and J lost 2, with 11 bases in between. Germline V gene sequence: CDR1 MNHNS, CDR2 SASEGT. The CDR3 is CASSEGEAVNTEAFF. The CDR3 bases are TGTGCCAGCAGTGAAGGGGAGGCGGTAAACACTGAAGCTTTCTTT.

This clone appeared a few times. The chain carries TRBV5-1 and TRBJ1-1; no definite D call. The CDR3 contains 13 residues. Trimming took 6 bases from V and 5 from J, leaving 14 bases between them. Germline CDR1 and CDR2: SGHRS and YFSETQ. CDR3 region: CASTHPRGTEAFF. CDR3 in DNA: TGCGCCAGCACACATCCCCGAGGGACTGAAGCTTTCTTT.

The V call is TRBV5-4, the J call TRBJ2-7; 14 bases match TRBD2. The V segment lost 4 bases and the J segment 2 bases; nucleotides outside the gene matches: 8. CDR1 is SGHNT, CDR2 YYREEE, per germline (reference sequence). The CDR3 extends over 17 amino acids. The CDR3 bases are TGTGCCAGCAGCCAAGGACTAGCGGGAGGTTTAGCCTACGAGCAGTACTTC. Translation: CASSQGLAGGLAYEQYF.

This clone was seen only a few times. This chain joins TRBV27 and TRBJ2-7, with D possibly TRBD2 on 5 matching bases. The V and J ends lost 8 bases and 4 bases respectively, with 12 bases between them. This CDR3 region has 12 residues. Germline loops: CDR1 MNHEY, CDR2 SMNVEV (reference sequence). The CDR3 coding sequence is TGTGCCAGCGGTGCTAGGAGGTACGAGCAGTACTTC. Amino acid sequence: CASGARRYEQYF.

The V call is TRBV5-1, the J call TRBJ1-3, with 10 bases aligning to TRBD1. This CDR3 comprises 16 residues. V was pared by 5 bases and J by 0 bases, with 5 bases of the junction left unmatched. Germline V gene sequence: CDR1 SGHRS, CDR2 YFSETQ. The CDR3 coding sequence is TGCGCCAGCAGGAGGGGACAGGGGAGCTCTGGAAACACCATATATTTT. Encoded protein: CASRRGQGSSGNTIYF.

V usage is TRBV11-2 and J usage is TRBJ2-7, with TRBD2 identical over 9 bases. CDR3 length: 15 residues. J lost 2 bases, V lost 5 bases, and 7 bases had no gene match. CDR1 is SGHAT, CDR2 FQNNGV, per germline. The CDR3 here is CASSVLAGLAYEQYF. The CDR3 DNA sequence: TGTGCCAGCAGCGTACTAGCGGGCCTTGCCTACGAGCAGTACTTC.

V gene TRBV5-4 combines with J gene TRBJ2-7; 10 bases match TRBD1. CDR3 size: 14 residues. V lost 4 bases, J lost 5 bases, and 6 bases stayed unmatched. In germline, CDR1 is SGHNT, CDR2 YYREEE (reference sequence). The CDR3 nucleotides are TGTGCCAGCAGCACCCGACAGGGGGCCAACGAGCAGTACTTC. It yields the protein CASSTRQGANEQYF. Full variable domain (remainder filled in from reference TRBV5-4 and TRBJ2-7): ETGVTQSPTHLIKTRGQQVTLRCSSQSGHNTVSWYQQALGQGPQFIFQYYREEENGRGNFPPRFSGLQFPNYSSELNVNALELDDSALYLCASSTRQGANEQYFGPGTRLTVT.

This clone was counted once. The genes are TRBV28 and TRBJ2-1, with TRBD2 matching over 12 bases. V lost 2 bases and J lost 7; bases outside the gene matches: 3. CDR1 is MDHEN and CDR2 is SYDVKM in the germline V gene. The CDR3 runs 15 residues. Here the CDR3 DNA reads TGTGCCAGCAGTTTACCGACTAGCGGGAGAAATGAGCAGTTCTTC. It translates to CASSLPTSGRNEQFF.

The chain couples TRBV2 to TRBJ1-1; TRBD1 is a possible D gene (5 bases). Trimming removed 6 bases at V and 0 bases at J, with 11 bases between. Germline assignment: CDR1 SNHLY and CDR2 FYNNEI. This CDR3 has 14 residues. Written as DNA, the CDR3 is TGTGCCAGCAGAGCGACAGAATTGAACACTGAAGCTTTCTTT. It is translated as CASRATELNTEAFF. The full variable domain, with the rest looked up from reference TRBV2 and TRBJ1-1, is EPEVTQTPSHQVTQMGQEVILRCVPISNHLYFYWYRQILGQKVEFLVSFYNNEISEKSEIFDDQFSVERPDGSNFTLKIRSTKLEDSAMYFCASRATELNTEAFFGQGTRLTVV.

This clone occurred once. The J gene is TRBJ2-2, the V gene TRBV19; 10 bases map to TRBD2. The length of the CDR3 is 15 residues. V dropped 6 bases and J dropped 2; count of bases not matched to a gene: 3. Germline CDR1 and CDR2: LNHDA and SQIVND (reference sequence). In DNA, the CDR3 is TGTGCCAGTAGCCCTAGCGGGAGTAACACCGGGGAGCTGTTTTTT. This codes for CASSPSGSNTGELFF.

The chain links TRBV2 to TRBJ1-1, with 7 bases aligning to TRBD1. CDR1 is SNHLY and CDR2 is FYNNEI in the germline V gene. This CDR3 is built from 16 residues. V trimming: 4 bases; J trimming: 1 base; junction bases outside the gene matches: 9. This CDR3 is CASSAARRDRNTEAFF. For the CDR3, the DNA is TGTGCCAGCAGTGCGGCCCGCCGGGACAGGAACACTGAAGCTTTCTTT.